Listed below are T cell receptor beta chains from one sample, sequenced in a study of beta chain features in type 1 diabetes. TCRdb's table, derived via immunoSEQ multiplex PCR, lists solely in-frame clones and lacks some. The profile shows about 930,000 clones, 17% of them singletons. Source material: naive CD4+ T cells from blood. Receptors originate from a young woman in good health. CDR3s include the opening cysteine and the closing phenylalanine or tryptophan.

V: TRBV28; CDR3: CASSFGDRDEAFF
V: TRBV9; CDR3: CASSVGLAVRGAETQYF
V: TRBV7-2; CDR3: CASALARGLANSRSYEQYF
V: TRBV7-9; CDR3: CASSLGASGKNEQFF
V: TRBV28; CDR3: CASREGGRNYGYTF
V: TRBV27; CDR3: CASSLSRDWNIQYF
V: TRBV7-9; CDR3: CASSLRTSGSYNEQFF
V: TRBV2; CDR3: CASKTEVNEKLFF
V: TRBV20-1; CDR3: CSAFSRDTQYF
V: TRBV5-1; CDR3: CASSIQGNTEAFF
V: TRBV9; CDR3: CASSAPFSGEQFF
V: TRBV11-3; CDR3: CASSRQGFGGELFF
V: TRBV9; CDR3: CASSAGRLGRGEQFF
V: TRBV15; CDR3: CATSRPRETQYF
V: TRBV5-4; CDR3: CASGVTGLADTQYF
V: TRBV9; CDR3: CASSPRTDPSGNTIYF